Sequencing of this T cell receptor (beta chain) was carried out in a study of OX40 agonist ivuxolimab in advanced cancers. Study outcomes and limitations: Among the lowest levels of clonal expansion were found in partial responders at 0.1-3.0 mg/kg.

The germline CDR1 and CDR2 sequences are SGHRS and YFSETQ. The V end lost 7 bases, the J end lost 7 bases, and 17 bases lay between the germline ends. The CDR3 is made up of 13 amino acids. Drawing of blood for sampling happened at baseline, at cycle 4 day 1, and at cycle 7 day 1. This clone was detected only once. What it binds is not known. TCRdb keeps only in-frame clones here, not all; method: immunoSEQ multiplex PCR. Of roughly 99,000 clones listed, approximately 90% are singletons. The chain joins TRBV5-1 to TRBJ2-5; D gene unclear. This sequence originates from an adult with an advanced solid tumor such as melanoma, head and neck, liver or kidney cancer. This specimen consisted of CD4+ or CD8+ T cells sorted from blood, obtained in a trial of the OX40 agonist ivuxolimab. DNA for the CDR3: TGCGCCAGCGCCTCTTCTCTAGGGTGGACCCAGTACTTC. As protein: CASASSLGWTQYF.